This T cell receptor (beta chain) was recovered during a study of cytomegalovirus exposure and HLA in healthy donors. With 60 Vbeta and 13 Jbeta primers, the PCR was carried out. Data came from immunoSEQ multiplex PCR; TCRdb stores just in-frame clones and leaves some out. The sample shows some 190,000 clones, over 65% of them seen only once. The study's findings and limits: V- and J-gene trimming of TCR beta was linked (in a later analysis) to a missense DCLRE1C variant. Three CMV-associated chains proved CMV antigen-specific in vitro.

Sampled while nominally healthy, donors likely had unrecorded immune exposures. The V segment lost 4 bases and the J segment 2 bases; nucleotides outside the gene matches: 10. The germline V gene has CDR1 MNHNS and CDR2 SASEGT. The CDR3 totals 16 residues. This clone was observed a few times. The antigen is undetermined. This chain links TRBV6-1 with TRBJ2-7; 8 bases map to TRBD2. Material: PBMCs. This receptor was obtained from a man between 18 and 29 years old in good health and CMV-seronegative. Written as DNA, the CDR3 is TGTGCCAGCAGTGCCGTGCCTAGCGGGCGGACCTACGAGCAGTACTTC. Translated: CASSAVPSGRTYEQYF.